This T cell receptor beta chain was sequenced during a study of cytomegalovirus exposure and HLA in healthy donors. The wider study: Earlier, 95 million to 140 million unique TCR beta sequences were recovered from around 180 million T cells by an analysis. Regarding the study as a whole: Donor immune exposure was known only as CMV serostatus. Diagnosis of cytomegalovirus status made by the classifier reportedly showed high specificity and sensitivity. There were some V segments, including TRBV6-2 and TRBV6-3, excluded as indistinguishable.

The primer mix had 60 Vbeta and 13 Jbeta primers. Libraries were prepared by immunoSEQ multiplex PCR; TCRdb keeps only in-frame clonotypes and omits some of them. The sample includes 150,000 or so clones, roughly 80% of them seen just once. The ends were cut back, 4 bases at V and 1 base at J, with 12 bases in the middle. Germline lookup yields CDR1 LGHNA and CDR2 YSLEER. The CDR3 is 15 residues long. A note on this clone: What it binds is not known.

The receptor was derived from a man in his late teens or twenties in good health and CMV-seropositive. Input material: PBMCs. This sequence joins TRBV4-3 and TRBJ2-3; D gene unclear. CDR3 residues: CASSPRAVGTDTQYF. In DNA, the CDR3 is TGCGCCAGCAGCCCCCGCGCGGTAGGCACAGATACGCAGTATTTT.